This is a list of T cell receptor beta chains from one sample in a study of blood T cell repertoires in COVID-19. The repertoire was sequenced with immunoSEQ multiplex PCR; TCRdb's copy has only in-frame clones and lacks some. Of around 250,000 clones listed, around nine tenths are singletons. Input material: PBMCs or T cells enriched from blood (not recorded which). The origin of the receptors is a woman between 40 and 55 years old who had been exposed to COVID-19. Each CDR3 is given with its conserved first and last residue. Each record gives: clone size, J gene, D gene, V gene, CDR3 protein, CDR3 DNA. A D gene is named only where the DNA matches it firmly. Rows give clone size only sometimes, using once, few, many, or a class for an expanded clone.

>few|TRBJ1-5|-|TRBV27
CASSLRANQPQHF
TGTGCCAGCAGTCTCCGCGCTAATCAGCCCCAGCATTTT
>few|TRBJ2-7|-|TRBV2
CASSVRFAEEQYF
TGTGCCAGCAGCGTTCGTTTCGCGGAAGAGCAGTACTTC
>-|TRBJ1-2|TRBD1|TRBV4-2
CASSPRIRDRGSYGYTF
TGTGCCAGCAGCCCTCGGATCCGGGACAGGGGTAGCTATGGCTACACCTTC
>-|TRBJ1-1|-|TRBV7-3
CASSLDMNTEAFF
TGTGCCAGCAGCCTAGATATGAACACTGAAGCTTTCTTT
>-|TRBJ1-5|TRBD1|TRBV18
CASSSGQGITQHF
TGTGCCAGCTCATCCGGACAGGGCATTACCCAGCATTTT
>once|TRBJ1-4|-|TRBV7-8
CASSLSTNEKLFF
TGTGCCAGCAGCTTATCTACGAATGAAAAACTGTTTTTT
>few|TRBJ2-1|-|TRBV10-1
CASSSPGLIYNEQFF
TGCGCCAGCAGTTCCCCGGGACTGATTTACAATGAGCAGTTCTTC
>-|TRBJ2-5|-|TRBV24-1
CATSDLRQSGGETQYF
TGTGCCACCAGTGATTTGCGACAGTCTGGTGGAGAGACCCAGTACTTC
>-|TRBJ1-5|TRBD1|TRBV19
CASRPRQGLDQPQHF
TGTGCCAGTAGGCCACGACAGGGGTTGGATCAGCCCCAGCATTTT
>-|TRBJ1-4|TRBD1|TRBV10-1
CASYTGTGGYATNEKLFF
TGCGCCAGTTACACCGGGACAGGGGGCTATGCAACTAATGAAAAACTGTTTTTT
>few|TRBJ1-1|-|TRBV5-4
CASSSGFGNTEAFF
TGTGCCAGCAGCTCGGGGTTCGGCAACACTGAAGCTTTCTTT
>-|TRBJ1-6|-|TRBV28
CASSVSNSPLHF
TGTGCCAGCAGTGTCTCCAATTCACCCCTCCACTTT
>-|TRBJ2-1|TRBD1|TRBV5-1
CASSSSTGENNEQFF
TGTGCCAGCAGCTCCTCGACAGGGGAGAACAATGAGCAGTTCTTC
>few|TRBJ1-2|-|TRBV7-2
CASTKPGSGISYTF
TGTGCCAGCACAAAGCCGGGGTCTGGGATAAGCTACACCTTC
>-|TRBJ1-1|-|TRBV21-1
CASSKGPEINRVWTEAFF
TGTGCCAGCAGCAAAGGACCAGAGATTAACAGGGTGTGGACTGAAGCTTTCTTT
>few|TRBJ1-2|TRBD1|TRBV7-2
CASSARGTAPGGYGYTF
TGTGCCAGCAGCGCAAGAGGGACAGCCCCTGGGGGCTATGGCTACACCTTC
>-|TRBJ2-7|-|TRBV27
CASSIQASSYEQYF
TGTGCCAGCAGTATACAGGCCAGCTCCTACGAGCAGTACTTC